Following are 14 T cell receptor beta chains from one sample sequenced in a study of cytomegalovirus exposure and HLA in healthy donors. 60 Vbeta and 13 Jbeta primers were used in PCR. Repertoires were generated with immunoSEQ multiplex PCR, while TCRdb's copy carries only in-frame clones and drops some. The sample carries some 78,000 clones, 70% to 85% recorded once. The material sequenced was PBMCs. The receptors were gathered from a man aged 35 to 55 in good health and CMV-seropositive.

The chain couples TRBV28 to TRBJ2-2, with a weak D call TRBD2 (5 bases). There are 15 residues in the CDR3. The V and J ends lost 8 bases and 6 bases respectively, with 19 bases between them. From germline, CDR1 is MDHEN and CDR2 SYDVKM. This chain's CDR3 is CASGRKTRRAGELFF. The DNA of the CDR3 is TGTGCCAGCGGCCGGAAAACAAGGCGGGCCGGGGAGCTGTTTTTT.

The V call is TRBV7-3, the J call TRBJ2-1; D uncertain. CDR1 is SGHTA and CDR2 is FQGTGA in the germline V gene. The CDR3 length is 12 residues. Trimming removed 5 bases from V and 6 bases from J, with 8 bases in between. CDR3 sequence: CASSDSSNEQFF. CDR3 nucleotides: TGTGCCAGCAGCGATTCGAGCAATGAGCAGTTCTTC.

With respect to this clone: A read error may account for a junction end that differs from germline. The rearrangement uses TRBV10-3 and TRBJ2-7, with 11 bases aligning to TRBD1. This CDR3 has 14 residues. Germline loops: CDR1 ENHRY, CDR2 SYGVKD. The CDR3 DNA follows: TGTGCCGTCAGTGATAGGGGACAGGGGGACGAGCAGTACTTC. This sequence encodes CAVSDRGQGDEQYF.

The rearrangement uses TRBV2 and TRBJ2-5; tentative D call: TRBD2 (7 bases). Germline CDR1 and CDR2: SNHLY and FYNNEI. This CDR3 contains 14 residues. V was clipped by 3 bases and J by 4 bases, with 12 bases between them. The CDR3 here is CASSEWGGRETQYF. DNA of the CDR3: TGTGCCAGCAGTGAGTGGGGGGGGCGAGAGACCCAGTACTTC. Variable domain in full (rest from reference TRBV2 and TRBJ2-5): EPEVTQTPSHQVTQMGQEVILRCVPISNHLYFYWYRQILGQKVEFLVSFYNNEISEKSEIFDDQFSVERPDGSNFTLKIRSTKLEDSAMYFCASSEWGGRETQYFGPGTRLLVL.

The sample holds a few counts of this clone. J is TRBJ1-1 and V is TRBV6-1; 7 bases are a match to TRBD1. Germline CDR1 and CDR2: MNHNS and SASEGT. The CDR3 covers 14 residues. Losses at the gene ends were 5 bases for V and 3 bases for J; bases not matched to a gene: 6. CDR3 in DNA: TGTGCCAGCAGTCTCTGGACAGGCCACACTGAAGCTTTCTTT. Its translation: CASSLWTGHTEAFF.

The gene calls are TRBV5-6 and TRBJ1-5; the D gene is possibly TRBD1 (5 bases). The V and J ends lost 0 bases and 5 bases respectively, with 12 bases between them. The length of the CDR3 is 15 residues. CDR1 is SGHDT, CDR2 YYEEEE, per germline. The CDR3 DNA reads TGTGCCAGCAGCTTGGGATCCCAGGGTCATCAGCCCCAGCATTTT. It is translated as CASSLGSQGHQPQHF.

This clone was recorded only once. The chain recombines TRBV5-6 with TRBJ2-2, with 9 bases that match TRBD1. This CDR3 contains 16 residues. CDR1 SGHDT and CDR2 YYEEEE come from the germline V gene. J lost 1 base, V lost 2 bases, and 3 bases had no gene match. The CDR3 coding sequence is TGTGCCAGCAGCTTACTGGGACAGGGGAACACCGGGGAGCTGTTTTTT. Translated: CASSLLGQGNTGELFF.

This clone was observed a few times. J is TRBJ2-3 and V is TRBV19, with D perhaps TRBD1 (6 bases). This CDR3 has 15 residues. Looked up from germline, CDR1 is LNHDA and CDR2 is SQIVND (reference sequence). V was pared by 7 bases and J by 0 bases, with 14 bases between. CDR3 loop: CASKRTVPSTDTQYF. In DNA, the CDR3 is TGTGCCAGTAAGAGGACAGTCCCTAGCACAGATACGCAGTATTTT. The whole variable domain, filled in from reference TRBV19 and TRBJ2-3, reads DGGITQSPKYLFRKEGQNVTLSCEQNLNHDAMYWYRQDPGQGLRLIYYSQIVNDFQKGDIAEGYSVSREKKESFPLTVTSAQKNPTAFYLCASKRTVPSTDTQYFGPGTRLTVL.

V usage is TRBV27 and J usage is TRBJ2-7; weak D call: TRBD2 (6 bases). CDR3 size: 14 residues. The ends were cut back, 6 bases at V and 6 bases at J, with 18 bases in the middle. CDR1 is MNHEY, CDR2 SMNVEV, per germline (reference sequence). Written as DNA, the CDR3 is TGTGCCAGCAGATCAACGGGGGTTAGGGGCGAGCAGTACTTC. This sequence encodes CASRSTGVRGEQYF.

The chain couples TRBV27 to TRBJ2-1, with 7 bases that match TRBD2. The J segment lost 3 bases and the V segment lost 3 bases, leaving 5 bases of the junction unmatched. This CDR3 has 15 amino acids. The germline CDR1 and CDR2 sequences are MNHEY and SMNVEV (reference sequence). DNA for the CDR3: TGTGCCAGCAGTTTTTGGGCGGGGGACTACAATGAGCAGTTCTTC. This translates into CASSFWAGDYNEQFF.

This clone was seen a few times. V is TRBV5-4 and J is TRBJ2-3; 7 nucleotides line up with TRBD2. Per germline, CDR1 SGHNT and CDR2 YYREEE (reference sequence). With 2 bases clipped from V and 1 base from J, the junction kept 4 bases outside the gene matches. The CDR3 contains 15 residues. CDR3 protein: CASSFQLAGTDTQYF. CDR3 nucleotide sequence: TGTGCCAGCAGCTTCCAGCTAGCGGGCACAGATACGCAGTATTTT.

This CDR3 reads CASSLEPDTQYF. The CDR3, as DNA: TGTGCCAGCAGCCTCGAGCCAGATACGCAGTATTTT. This chain joins TRBV14 and TRBJ2-3; D ambiguous. Germline loops: CDR1 SGHDN, CDR2 FVKESK. Trimming removed 4 bases at V and 4 bases at J, with 6 bases between. The CDR3 is 12 amino acids.

This clone was detected only a few times. Written as DNA, the CDR3 is TGTGCCAGCGGGAGGACCTCTTATAGCAATCAGCCCCAGCATTTT. This gives the protein CASGRTSYSNQPQHF. V usage is TRBV6-5 and J usage is TRBJ1-5; D is unclear. The V end lost 8 bases, the J end lost 0 bases, and 14 bases lay between the germline ends. The CDR3 totals 15 residues. CDR1 is MNHEY and CDR2 is SVGAGI in the germline V gene.

This chain links TRBV2 with TRBJ2-7, with 7 bases aligning to TRBD2. The V gene's germline CDR1 is SNHLY and CDR2 FYNNEI. The CDR3 has 13 amino acids. With V trimmed by 2 bases and J by 3 bases, 1 base remained unmatched. The CDR3: CASSEREGYEQYF. Here the CDR3 DNA reads TGTGCCAGCAGTGAAAGGGAGGGCTACGAGCAGTACTTC.